This entry is about one T cell receptor beta chain. This record belongs to a study of cytomegalovirus exposure and HLA in healthy donors. Study-wide context: The 666 first-cohort repertoires shared a platform with the approximately 130 validation repertoires, as reported in a later analysis.

Only in-frame clones appear in the TCRdb table, and some are missing; sequencing was by immunoSEQ multiplex PCR. The sample has approximately 140,000 clones; roughly 86% are singletons. The V gene end was trimmed by 5 bases and the J gene end by 6 bases; junction bases not matched to a gene: 14. The CDR3 is 16 residues long. CDR1 and CDR2 (germline): ENHRY, SYGVKD. Material: PBMCs. The J gene is TRBJ1-2, the V gene TRBV10-3; 8 bases map to TRBD1. This TCR came from a young woman in good health and CMV-seronegative. CDR3 nucleotides: TGTGCCATCAGTTATCTACAGGGGGAGGGAGGTAATGGCTACACCTTC. It codes for CAISYLQGEGGNGYTF.